This T cell receptor (beta chain) came from a study of blood T cell repertoires in COVID-19. Study at large: Samples of COVID-19 (acute and convalescent) were obtained from the United States, Italy and Spain. Sources were T cells, B-cell-depleted T cells, or PBMCs; the material itself was cDNA or gDNA.

In its sample, this clone was seen a few times. J gave up 4 bases and V 1 base, and 5 bases lay outside the gene matches. Germline lookup yields CDR1 KGHSH and CDR2 LQKENI. This CDR3 comprises 15 residues. Authors' processing steps: Amplification with reference gene primers provided the estimates of nucleated cell counts. Method: immunoSEQ multiplex PCR; TCRdb's copy keeps in-frame clones and lacks some. Clone size and V and J calls were adopted from that table, with D and trimming inferred from the DNA. The sample holds some 380,000 clones, 88% seen once. The TCR comes from a middle-aged woman with acute COVID-19. The chain carries TRBV18 and TRBJ1-1, with 8 bases fitting TRBD1. The material sequenced was PBMCs or T cells enriched from blood (not recorded which). In nucleotides, the CDR3 is TGTGCCAGCTCACCACGAACAGGGGGTGTCACTGAAGCTTTCTTT. Its translation: CASSPRTGGVTEAFF.